This TCR beta chain was found in a study of cytomegalovirus exposure and HLA in healthy donors. This PCR relied on a set of 60 Vbeta primers and 13 Jbeta primers. Some clones are missing from TCRdb's copy, which holds only in-frame ones; the method was immunoSEQ multiplex PCR. The sample includes over 200,000 clones, over 75% of them seen just once. Per germline, CDR1 MDHEN and CDR2 SYDVKM. The trim removed 11 bases at V and 5 bases at J, leaving 10 bases unmatched. The CDR3 loop spans 14 amino acids. Whole-study results and caveats: When presence/absence was analysed, sequencing depth was taken to be roughly uniform across donors.

Turning to this clone: What it recognizes is unknown.

J is TRBJ2-3 and V is TRBV28, with 10 bases identical to TRBD2. The sample was PBMCs. The clonotype was recovered from a human donor in good health. The CDR3 is CAHSVTSGLDTQYF. The DNA for the CDR3 is TGTGCCCATTCGGTGACTAGCGGGTTAGATACGCAGTATTTT.